A single sample is the source of the 21 T cell receptor beta chains below, sequenced in a study of regulatory T cells in long-lasting Graves disease. As to time point: persistent/refractory GD, antithyroid drugs over 5 years with positive TRAb. From PBMCs, RNA was extracted and then used to make the TCR library. CDR3-region Arm-PCR and iRepertoire HTBI primers produced the TCR beta libraries. Using its own MiXCR run on the multiplex PCR reads, TCRdb lists one record per CDR3 protein. The sample includes hundreds of thousands of distinct CDR3 sequences, roughly 30% seen only once; the top ten take 40% to 50%. The sequenced sample was peripheral blood mononuclear cells (PBMCs), obtained when the disease was refractory, from a patient treated with antithyroid drugs. These TCRs come from a female donor with Graves disease.

This clonotype has at least ten counts. V usage is TRBV20-1 and J usage is TRBJ1-1; D not resolved. This CDR3 comprises 11 residues. Trimming stripped 3 bases from V and 8 bases from J, with 10 bases between. The germline V gene has CDR1 DFQATT and CDR2 SNEGSKA (reference sequence). This CDR3 is CSASGIVEAFF. In DNA form, the CDR3 reads TGCAGTGCTAGTGGAATTGTCGAAGCTTTCTTT.

The chain joins TRBV11-1 to TRBJ2-4; D is uncertain. The CDR3 extends over 15 amino acids. Germline V gene lookup returns CDR1 SGHAT and CDR2 FQDESV (reference sequence). Deletions cut 5 bases from V and 0 bases from J, with 11 bases between. The CDR3 sequence is CASSPPIVAKNIQYF. Written as DNA, the CDR3 is TGTGCCAGCAGCCCCCCGATTGTAGCCAAAAACATTCAGTACTTC.

This clonotype was counted a few times. The chain couples TRBV6-1 to TRBJ1-1; D may be TRBD1 (5 bases). The CDR3 covers 16 residues. V lost 5 bases and J 8 bases, leaving 24 bases between the germline ends. CDR1 and CDR2 from the germline V gene are MNHNS and SASEGT. The CDR3 DNA follows: TGTGCCAGCAGTCGCACAGGCCTAGGCATAGCTGGCGAAGCTTTCTTT. It encodes CASSRTGLGIAGEAFF.

This clonotype was seen at least ten times. The chain recombines TRBV20-1 with TRBJ1-1; 7 bases align to TRBD1. The V segment lost 5 bases and the J segment 2 bases; nucleotides outside the gene matches: 5. The CDR3 loop spans 13 amino acids. Germline CDR1 reads DFQATT; CDR2 reads SNEGSKA (reference sequence). CDR3 nucleotide sequence: TGCAGTGCTCCGGGACAGACAAACACTGAAGCTTTCTTT. Its translation: CSAPGQTNTEAFF.

With respect to this clonotype: This may be a read error: a much more frequent sequence differs by one nucleotide. The rearrangement links TRBV20-1 to TRBJ2-5; 8 bases are a match to TRBD1. CDR1 and CDR2 (germline): DFQATT, SNEGSKA (reference sequence). Trimming took 3 bases from V and 4 from J; bases not matched to a gene: 4. The CDR3 covers 13 residues. CDR3 sequence: CSARGQGAETQYF. The DNA for the CDR3 is TGCAGTGCTAGGGGGCAGGGGGCAGAGACCCAGTACTTC.

This clonotype was observed a handful of times. The rearrangement links TRBV19 to TRBJ1-1; TRBD1 might be the D (6 bases). CDR1 and CDR2 from the germline V gene are LNHDA and SQIVND (reference sequence). The V and J ends lost 7 bases and 1 base respectively, with 10 bases between them. This CDR3 is 13 amino acids long. The CDR3 is CASTLDRNTEAFF. In DNA form, the CDR3 reads TGTGCCAGTACCCTGGACAGGAACACTGAAGCTTTCTTT.

This clonotype was counted only a few times. This chain connects TRBV20-1 to TRBJ1-1; D is unclear. The germline V and J ends were trimmed by 1 base and 1 base, with 7 bases remaining between them. CDR3 length: 13 amino acids. From germline, CDR1 is DFQATT and CDR2 SNEGSKA (reference sequence). The CDR3 DNA follows: TGCAGTGCTAGAGCTGAGGGGAACACTGAAGCTTTCTTT. Its protein product is CSARAEGNTEAFF.

Only a few counts were recorded for this clonotype. This chain joins TRBV3-1 and TRBJ1-5; D is unclear. The V gene lost 1 base and the J gene lost 7 bases, with 14 bases spanning the gap. The CDR3 contains 15 residues. Germline loops: CDR1 LGHDT, CDR2 YNNKEL (reference sequence). CDR3 sequence: CASSQGANVDQPQHF. The DNA of the CDR3 is TGTGCCAGCAGCCAAGGGGCAAATGTAGACCAGCCCCAGCATTTT.

V gene TRBV9 combines with J gene TRBJ1-2, with a weak D call TRBD1 (5 bases). V was clipped by 4 bases and J by 1 base, with 11 bases between them. Germline V gives CDR1 SGDLS, CDR2 YYNGEE. The CDR3 extends over 14 amino acids. CDR3 bases: TGTGCCAGCAGCCCTCGACAGAATAACTATGGCTACACCTTC. This codes for CASSPRQNNYGYTF.

Ten or more counts support this clonotype. V gene TRBV3-1 combines with J gene TRBJ1-4, with TRBD1 matching 9 bases. J was trimmed by 8 bases and V by 1 base; bases with no gene match: 5. Germline CDR1 reads LGHDT; CDR2 reads YNNKEL (reference sequence). The CDR3 length is 15 residues. The CDR3 nucleotides read TGTGCCAGCAGCCAAGGAACAGGGGGCTTGGAAAAACTGTTTTTT. Translation gives CASSQGTGGLEKLFF.

This clonotype has only a few counts. This rearrangement joins TRBV19 to TRBJ1-1; D uncertain. Germline V lookup: CDR1 LNHDA, CDR2 SQIVND (reference sequence). The V and J ends lost 6 bases and 8 bases respectively, with 10 bases between them. The CDR3 loop spans 11 amino acids. This CDR3 is CASRNPLEAFF. The DNA for the CDR3 is TGTGCCAGTAGGAATCCCCTGGAAGCTTTCTTT.

A note on this clonotype: A read error may produce the germline difference seen at one junction end. CDR3 sequence: CASRASGGTQYF. CDR3 sequence (DNA): TGCGCCAGCAGAGCGAGCGGGGGTACGCAGTATTTT. This sequence joins TRBV7-3 and TRBJ2-3; 8 positions match TRBD2. The CDR3 loop spans 12 amino acids. Germline values: CDR1 SGHTA, CDR2 FQGTGA.

The chain couples TRBV20-1 to TRBJ2-7; no reliable D call. This CDR3 spans 12 amino acids. With 3 bases removed from V and 6 bases from J, the gap between germline ends came to 12 bases. In germline, CDR1 is DFQATT, CDR2 SNEGSKA (reference sequence). This CDR3 reads CSASFGGREQYF. As DNA, the CDR3 is TGCAGTGCTAGTTTTGGCGGTCGCGAGCAGTACTTC.

The chain is built from TRBV11-2 and TRBJ2-3, with TRBD2 identical over 11 bases. Germline loops: CDR1 SGHAT, CDR2 FQNNGV. V gave up 3 bases and J gave up 4 bases; unmatched junction bases: 6. CDR3 length: 16 residues. The CDR3 loop reads CASSLGTSGRADTQYF. As DNA, the CDR3 is TGTGCCAGCAGCTTGGGAACTAGCGGGAGAGCAGATACGCAGTATTTT.

This clonotype has more than one count but fewer than ten. The chain uses TRBV6-1 and TRBJ1-1, with unresolved D. This CDR3 is 14 amino acids long. Germline CDR1 reads MNHNS; CDR2 reads SASEGT. V dropped 0 bases and J dropped 7 bases, with 12 bases sitting between them. The CDR3 here is CASSEALPAGEAFF. Written as DNA, the CDR3 is TGTGCCAGCAGTGAAGCGCTTCCAGCAGGTGAAGCTTTCTTT.

The CDR3 region has the DNA TGTGCCAGCAGCCAAGATCTTGGAACTAGCGGGCAAAACACCGGGGAGCTGTTTTTT. Amino acids: CASSQDLGTSGQNTGELFF. The gene calls are TRBV14 and TRBJ2-2; TRBD2 agrees at 9 bases. Losses at the gene ends were 0 bases for V and 2 bases for J; bases not matched to a gene: 10. This CDR3 has 19 residues. Germline loops: CDR1 SGHDN, CDR2 FVKESK.

This clonotype was seen only a few times. The rearrangement joins TRBV6-1 to TRBJ1-2; D may be TRBD1 (6 bases). The germline V gene encodes CDR1 MNHNS and CDR2 SASEGT. V lost 6 bases and J lost 2, with 10 bases in between. The CDR3 has 13 residues. The DNA of the CDR3 is TGTGCCAGCAGGTCCGGGGGCAACTATGGCTACACCTTC. The encoded protein is CASRSGGNYGYTF.

This chain joins TRBV20-1 and TRBJ1-3; D might be TRBD1 (5 bases). The CDR3 contains 17 residues. Germline CDR1 and CDR2: DFQATT and SNEGSKA (reference sequence). V was shortened by 2 bases and J by 0 bases, with 17 bases between the two germline ends. The CDR3 region is CSARTKGPSDSGNTIYF. As DNA, the CDR3 is TGCAGTGCTAGAACGAAGGGACCGTCCGACTCTGGAAACACCATATATTTT.

This chain links TRBV19 with TRBJ2-7; 14 bases line up with TRBD2. CDR3 length: 16 residues. CDR1 and CDR2 from the germline V gene are LNHDA and SQIVND (reference sequence). Trimming removed 5 bases from V and 3 bases from J; junction bases left unmatched: 6. The CDR3 protein is CASSLGLAGDGYEQYF. CDR3 DNA sequence: TGTGCCAGTAGTTTGGGACTAGCGGGAGATGGCTACGAGCAGTACTTC.

This clonotype was counted at least ten times. The chain recombines TRBV2 with TRBJ2-1, with 10 nucleotides matching TRBD2. Germline V CDR1 and CDR2: SNHLY, FYNNEI. This CDR3 region has 14 residues. Germline trimming cut 7 bases from V and 5 bases from J; bases unmatched to any gene: 5. CDR3 coding DNA: TGTGCCAGCATCCCTAGCGGGAGTGACAATGAGCAGTTCTTC. Amino acid sequence: CASIPSGSDNEQFF. Drawing the rest from reference TRBV2 and TRBJ2-1, the complete variable domain is EPEVTQTPSHQVTQMGQEVILRCVPISNHLYFYWYRQILGQKVEFLVSFYNNEISEKSEIFDDQFSVERPDGSNFTLKIRSTKLEDSAMYFCASIPSGSDNEQFFGPGTRLTVL.

CDR3 protein: CSAQKQGYGGYTF. Here the CDR3 DNA reads TGCAGTGCCCAAAAACAGGGTTATGGCGGCTACACCTTC. The chain couples TRBV20-1 to TRBJ1-2, with D possibly being TRBD1 (6 bases). V lost 6 bases and J 8 bases, leaving 19 bases between the germline ends. Germline CDR1 DFQATT, CDR2 SNEGSKA (reference sequence). The CDR3 has 13 amino acids.